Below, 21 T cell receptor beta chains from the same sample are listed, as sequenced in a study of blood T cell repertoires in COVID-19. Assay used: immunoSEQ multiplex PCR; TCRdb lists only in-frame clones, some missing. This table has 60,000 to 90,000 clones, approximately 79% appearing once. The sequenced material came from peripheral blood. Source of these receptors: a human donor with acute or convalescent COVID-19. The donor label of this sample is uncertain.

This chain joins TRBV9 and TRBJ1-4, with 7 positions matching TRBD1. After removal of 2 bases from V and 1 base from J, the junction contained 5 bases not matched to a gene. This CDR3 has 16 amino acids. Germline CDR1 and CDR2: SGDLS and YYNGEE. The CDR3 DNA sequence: TGTGCCAGCAGCGTGTTACCAGGGGGAACTAATGAAAAACTGTTTTTT. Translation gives CASSVLPGGTNEKLFF.

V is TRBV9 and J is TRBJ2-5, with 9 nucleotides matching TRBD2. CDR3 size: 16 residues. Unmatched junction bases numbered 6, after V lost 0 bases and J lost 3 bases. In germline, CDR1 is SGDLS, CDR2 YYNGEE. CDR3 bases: TGTGCCAGCAGCGTAGGCAGTAGCGGGGGTAAAGAGACCCAGTACTTC. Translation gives CASSVGSSGGKETQYF.

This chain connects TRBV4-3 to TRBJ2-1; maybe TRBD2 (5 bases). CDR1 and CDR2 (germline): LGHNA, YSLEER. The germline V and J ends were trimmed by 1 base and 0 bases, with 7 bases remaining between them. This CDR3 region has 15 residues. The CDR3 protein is CASSQAGNSYNEQFF. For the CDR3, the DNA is TGCGCCAGCAGCCAAGCGGGAAACTCCTACAATGAGCAGTTCTTC.

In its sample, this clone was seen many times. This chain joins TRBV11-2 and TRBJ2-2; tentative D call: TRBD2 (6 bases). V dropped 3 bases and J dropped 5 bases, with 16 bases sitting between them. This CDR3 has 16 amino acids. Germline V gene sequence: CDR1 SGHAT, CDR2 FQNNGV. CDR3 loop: CASSFPWRDPTGELFF. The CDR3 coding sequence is TGTGCCAGCAGCTTCCCCTGGCGGGACCCAACCGGGGAGCTGTTTTTT.

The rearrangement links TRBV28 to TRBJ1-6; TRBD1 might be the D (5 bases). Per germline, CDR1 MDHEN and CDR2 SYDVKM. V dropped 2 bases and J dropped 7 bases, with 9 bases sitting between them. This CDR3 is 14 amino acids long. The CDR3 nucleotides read TGTGCCAGCAGTTTAAGGCCAGGGAATTCACCCCTCCACTTT. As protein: CASSLRPGNSPLHF.

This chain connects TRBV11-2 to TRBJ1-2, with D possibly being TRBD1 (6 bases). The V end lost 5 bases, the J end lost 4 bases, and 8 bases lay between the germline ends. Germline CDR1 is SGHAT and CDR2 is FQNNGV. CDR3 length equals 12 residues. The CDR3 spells CASSATGYGYTF. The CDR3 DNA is TGTGCCAGCAGCGCGACAGGCTATGGCTACACCTTC.

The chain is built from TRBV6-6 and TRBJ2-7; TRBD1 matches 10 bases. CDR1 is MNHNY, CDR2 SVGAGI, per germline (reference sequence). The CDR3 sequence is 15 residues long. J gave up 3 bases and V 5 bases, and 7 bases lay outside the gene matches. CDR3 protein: CASSPGTGDLYEQYF. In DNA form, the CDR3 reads TGTGCCAGCAGTCCAGGGACAGGGGACCTCTACGAGCAGTACTTC.

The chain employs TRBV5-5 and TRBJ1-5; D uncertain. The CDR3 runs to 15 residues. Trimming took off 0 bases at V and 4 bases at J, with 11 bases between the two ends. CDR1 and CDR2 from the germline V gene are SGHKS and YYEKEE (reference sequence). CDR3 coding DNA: TGTGCCAGCAGCTTGGCCGACTCCTCAAATCAGCCCCAGCATTTT. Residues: CASSLADSSNQPQHF.

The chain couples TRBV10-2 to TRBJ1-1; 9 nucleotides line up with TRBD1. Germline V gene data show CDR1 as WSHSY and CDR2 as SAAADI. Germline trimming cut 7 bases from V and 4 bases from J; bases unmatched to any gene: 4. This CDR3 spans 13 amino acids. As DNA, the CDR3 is TGCGCCAGCAAGGGACAGGGATTCACTGAAGCTTTCTTT. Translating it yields CASKGQGFTEAFF.

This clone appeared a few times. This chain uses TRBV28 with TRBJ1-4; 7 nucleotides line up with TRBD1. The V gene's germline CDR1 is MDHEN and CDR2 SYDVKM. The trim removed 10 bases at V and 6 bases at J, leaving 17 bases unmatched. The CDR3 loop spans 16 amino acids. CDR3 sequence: CATTAFVTGSDEKLFF. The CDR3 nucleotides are TGTGCCACCACGGCGTTCGTGACAGGGAGTGATGAAAAACTGTTTTTT.

The CDR3 DNA sequence: TGTGCCAGCAGACCGACTAGCGGGAGAGGAGGTGAGCAGTTCTTC. It codes for CASRPTSGRGGEQFF. The chain carries TRBV11-1 and TRBJ2-1, with 12 bases matching TRBD2. The CDR3 loop spans 15 amino acids. V lost 6 bases to trimming and J lost 9 bases; unmatched junction nucleotides: 9. Germline V CDR1 and CDR2: SGHAT, FQDESV (reference sequence).

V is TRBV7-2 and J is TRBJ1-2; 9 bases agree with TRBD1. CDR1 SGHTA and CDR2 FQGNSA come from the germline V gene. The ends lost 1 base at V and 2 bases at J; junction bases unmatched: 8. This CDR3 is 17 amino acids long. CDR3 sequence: CASSLVWGTGTNYGYTF. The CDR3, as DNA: TGTGCCAGCAGCTTAGTTTGGGGGACAGGGACCAACTATGGCTACACCTTC.

As DNA, the CDR3 is TGTGCCACCAGCAGAGCGGCCGGGACAGCGAACACCGGGGAGCTGTTTTTT. This codes for CATSRAAGTANTGELFF. The chain couples TRBV15 to TRBJ2-2, with 7 positions matching TRBD1. Trimming at V came to 1 base and at J to 0 bases, leaving 5 bases not matched to a gene. The germline V gene has CDR1 LNHNV and CDR2 YYDKDF (reference sequence). CDR3 size: 17 residues.

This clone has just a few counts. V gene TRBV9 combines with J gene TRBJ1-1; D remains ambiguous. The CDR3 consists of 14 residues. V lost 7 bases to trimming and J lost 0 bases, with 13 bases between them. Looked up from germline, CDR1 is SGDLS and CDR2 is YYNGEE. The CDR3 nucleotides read TGTGCCAGCGCCCCGGGGAGGATGAACACTGAAGCTTTCTTT. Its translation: CASAPGRMNTEAFF.

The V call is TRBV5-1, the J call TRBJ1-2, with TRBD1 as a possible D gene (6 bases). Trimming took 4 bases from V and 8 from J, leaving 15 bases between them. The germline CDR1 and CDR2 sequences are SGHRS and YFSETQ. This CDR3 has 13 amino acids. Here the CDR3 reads CASSPTGPGGYTF. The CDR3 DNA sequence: TGCGCCAGCAGCCCTACAGGGCCTGGAGGCTACACCTTC.

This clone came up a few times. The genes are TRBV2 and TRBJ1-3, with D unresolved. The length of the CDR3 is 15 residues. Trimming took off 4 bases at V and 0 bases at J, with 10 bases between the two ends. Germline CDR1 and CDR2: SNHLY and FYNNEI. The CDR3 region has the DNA TGTGCCAGCAGTGTAAACACCCACTCTGGAAACACCATATATTTT. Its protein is CASSVNTHSGNTIYF.

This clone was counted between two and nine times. DNA for the CDR3: TGTGCCAGCAGCTCCCGACTAGCGGGAGGGGTTAATGAGCAGTTCTTC. It translates to CASSSRLAGGVNEQFF. The V gene is TRBV11-3, the J gene TRBJ2-1; 14 nucleotides align to TRBD2. Germline V gene lookup returns CDR1 SGHNT and CDR2 YENEEA. J lost 7 bases, V lost 4 bases, and 6 bases had no gene match. The CDR3 is made up of 16 amino acids.

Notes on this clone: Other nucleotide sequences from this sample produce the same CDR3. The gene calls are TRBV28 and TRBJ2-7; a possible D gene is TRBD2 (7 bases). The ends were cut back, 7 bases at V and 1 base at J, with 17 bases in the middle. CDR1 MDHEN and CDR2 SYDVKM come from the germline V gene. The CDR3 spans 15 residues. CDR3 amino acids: CASNLLGGTSYEQYF. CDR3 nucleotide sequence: TGTGCCAGCAATCTTTTGGGAGGGACATCCTACGAGCAGTACTTC.

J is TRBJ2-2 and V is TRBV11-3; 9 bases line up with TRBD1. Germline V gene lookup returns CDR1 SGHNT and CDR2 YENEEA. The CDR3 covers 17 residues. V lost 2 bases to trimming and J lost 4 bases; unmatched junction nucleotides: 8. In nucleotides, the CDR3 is TGTGCCAGCAGCTTAACCTACAGGGGGCAAATCACCGGGGAGCTGTTTTTT. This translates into CASSLTYRGQITGELFF.

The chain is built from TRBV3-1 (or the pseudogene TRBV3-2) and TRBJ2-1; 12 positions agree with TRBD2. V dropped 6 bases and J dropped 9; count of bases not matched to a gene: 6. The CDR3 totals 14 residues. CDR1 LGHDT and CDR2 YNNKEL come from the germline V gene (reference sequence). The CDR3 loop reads CASRSSGGVGEQFF. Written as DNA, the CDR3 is TGTGCCAGCAGATCTAGCGGGGGGGTAGGTGAGCAGTTCTTC.

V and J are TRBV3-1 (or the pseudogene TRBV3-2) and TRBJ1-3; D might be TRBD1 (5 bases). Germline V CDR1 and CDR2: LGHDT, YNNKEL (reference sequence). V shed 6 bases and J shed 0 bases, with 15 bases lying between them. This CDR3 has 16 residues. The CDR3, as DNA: TGTGCCAGCAGTCGAAGGGGAGGCACCTCTGGAAACACCATATATTTT. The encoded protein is CASSRRGGTSGNTIYF.